A selection of T cell receptor beta chains follows, all from one sample in a study of blood T cells in healthy people across ages. TCRdb processed the 5' RACE reads anew with MiXCR; each CDR3 protein has one entry. This table has 550,000 to 700,000 distinct CDR3 sequences, 25% to 30% appearing once. Material for sequencing was blood. The receptors stem from a woman aged 70-85 years in good health. CDR3s leave out the opening cysteine and the closing phenylalanine or tryptophan.

J | V | CDR3
TRBJ2-7 | TRBV4-3 | ASSQDNGGTPYEQY
TRBJ1-1 | TRBV6-1 | ASSEAGTAEAF
TRBJ1-4 | TRBV6-6 | ASSYAEEKLF
TRBJ1-2 | TRBV27 | ASRRTQGIWGYGYT
TRBJ2-7 | TRBV4-1 | ASSQVPIDRSSTYEQY
TRBJ1-5 | TRBV12-3/TRBV12-4 | ASSLQGTSNQPQH
TRBJ2-7 | TRBV4-3 | ASSREDRGYEQY
TRBJ1-1 | TRBV7-9 | ASSLTYQGRGTEAF
TRBJ2-1 | TRBV4-2 | ASSQPGDEQF
TRBJ1-5 | TRBV12-3/TRBV12-4 | ASSFIGNQPQH
TRBJ2-2 | TRBV20-1 | SARGEFGELF
TRBJ1-1 | TRBV25-1 | ASSEGRANTEAF
TRBJ1-2 | TRBV3-1 | ASSQAGGYYGYT
NA | TRBV7-2 | ASSPVGTGNLNEQF
TRBJ1-4 | TRBV4-3 | ASSPQGSVGTTNEKLF
NA | TRBV12-5 | ASGLLLGTSIYNEQF
TRBJ2-1 | TRBV5-1 | ASSLGSSYNEQF
TRBJ2-1 | TRBV4-2 | ASSQDGGLAGKQV
TRBJ2-1 | TRBV6-5 | ASSYSIQGRSEQF
TRBJ2-1 | TRBV3-1 | ASSQPTSGGANEQF
TRBJ1-5 | TRBV3-1 | ASSHSSNQPQH
TRBJ1-6 | TRBV9 | ASSSRQGRDSPLH
TRBJ2-3 | TRBV9 | ASSPYQGMTDTQY
TRBJ2-2 | TRBV3-1 | ASSQGAGELF
NA | TRBV14 | ASSQDPLYEQY
NA | TRBV29-1 | SVGVKGTSYEQY
TRBJ1-4 | TRBV5-1 | ASSLEGTGREKLF
TRBJ1-1 | TRBV29-1 | SVVRSPEAF
TRBJ1-1 | TRBV6-2/TRBV6-3 | ASTRGGGTEAF
TRBJ1-2 | TRBV5-1 | ASSLAGFQGANYGYT
TRBJ2-1 | TRBV25-1 | ASSVVYSSYNEQF
TRBJ1-2 | TRBV20-1 | SARGGTAYGYT
TRBJ1-4 | TRBV6-2/TRBV6-3 | ASSPQGGEKLF
NA | TRBV5-1 | ASKGGGPYNEQF
TRBJ2-3 | TRBV29-1 | SVGVGSTDTQY
TRBJ1-2 | TRBV30 | AWSVRDYGYT
TRBJ2-3 | TRBV20-1 | SATRTNTQY
TRBJ2-5 | TRBV20-1 | SVGGLTQETQY
TRBJ2-1 | TRBV7-9 | ASSLEYGNNEQF
TRBJ1-2 | TRBV6-5 | ASSYGRGRA
TRBJ2-5 | TRBV18 | ASSPPNENVKTQY
TRBJ2-7 | TRBV6-5 | ASSSQAGSYEQY